The sequence of this T cell receptor (beta chain) was determined in a study of blood T cell repertoires in COVID-19. At the level of the study: Material from acute and convalescent COVID-19 was sourced from the United States, Italy and Spain. In each case, the material was cDNA or gDNA derived from T cells, B-cell-depleted T cells, or PBMCs.

Authors' analysis steps: Amplification with reference gene primers provided the estimates of nucleated cell counts. The assay was immunoSEQ multiplex PCR, and TCRdb's table has in-frame clones only and misses some. The V and J calls and clone size come from that table; D and trimming were worked out from the DNA. The sample carries approximately 270,000 clones, approximately 90% recorded once. The V end lost 6 bases, the J end lost 0 bases, and 8 bases lay between the germline ends. Germline V lookup: CDR1 MNHEY, CDR2 SVGAGI. This CDR3 spans 13 amino acids. With respect to this clone: The sample carries other DNA sequences with the same CDR3.

Material for sequencing was peripheral blood. This chain connects TRBV6-5 to TRBJ1-1; D remains ambiguous. The sequence came from a man aged 25 to 45 with acute or convalescent COVID-19. The CDR3 sequence is CASRQSMNTEAFF. DNA for the CDR3: TGTGCCAGCAGACAGTCGATGAACACTGAAGCTTTCTTT.